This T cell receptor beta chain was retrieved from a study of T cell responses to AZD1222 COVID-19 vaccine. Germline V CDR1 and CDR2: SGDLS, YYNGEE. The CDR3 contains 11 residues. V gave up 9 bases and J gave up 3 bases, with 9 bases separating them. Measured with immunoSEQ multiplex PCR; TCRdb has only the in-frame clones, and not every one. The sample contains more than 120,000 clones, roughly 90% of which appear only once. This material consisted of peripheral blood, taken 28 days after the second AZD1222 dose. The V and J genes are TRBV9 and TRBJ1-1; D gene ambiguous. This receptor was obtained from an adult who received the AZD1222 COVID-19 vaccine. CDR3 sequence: CATKRDTEAFF. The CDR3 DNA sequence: TGTGCCACCAAGAGAGACACTGAAGCTTTCTTT.